This TCR beta chain was retrieved from a study of OX40 agonist ivuxolimab in advanced cancers. The repertoire was sequenced with immunoSEQ multiplex PCR; TCRdb's copy has only in-frame clones and lacks some. The table records 76,000 or so clones, more than 85% of them present only once. The clonotype was recovered from an adult with an advanced solid tumor such as melanoma, head and neck, liver or kidney cancer. Sample: CD4+ or CD8+ T cells sorted from blood, taken in a trial of the OX40 agonist ivuxolimab.

The chain's CDR3 is CASVVGNEQFF. The DNA for the CDR3 is TGTGCCAGCGTAGTAGGAAATGAGCAGTTCTTC. The rearrangement links TRBV27 to TRBJ2-1; D gene unclear. CDR3 length: 11 residues. V was trimmed by 8 bases and J by 7 bases, leaving 9 bases between them. CDR1 is MNHEY and CDR2 is SMNVEV in the germline V gene (reference sequence).